This record covers a single T cell receptor beta chain. Between the trimmed V and J ends, which lost 6 bases and 2 bases, there was a span of 11 bases. From germline, CDR1 is MDHEN and CDR2 SYDVKM. This CDR3 contains 13 residues. The data are from a study of OX40 agonist ivuxolimab in advanced cancers. Study-level background: It was ivuxolimab, an agonistic anti-OX40 (CD134) antibody, that patients were treated with. Mean age about 60 years, range about 20 to 79; just over 80% male. Enrollees could have had prior anti-PD-1, anti-PD-L1 or anti-CTLA-4 therapy, which roughly 40% had received. Ivuxolimab doses were 0.01, 0.1, 0.3, 1.5, 3 or 10 mg/kg every 2 weeks.

Sequencing used immunoSEQ multiplex PCR; TCRdb keeps in-frame clones, though not all of them. The top ten clones hold 1.2% of a sample with tens of thousands of clones, roughly three quarters of them seen once. The clonotype originates from an adult with an advanced solid tumor such as melanoma, head and neck, liver or kidney cancer. V and J are TRBV28 and TRBJ2-7, with D maybe TRBD1 (6 bases). The specimen was CD4+ or CD8+ T cells sorted from blood, collected in a trial of the OX40 agonist ivuxolimab. The CDR3 sequence: CASSQDSPYEQYF. The CDR3 bases are TGTGCCAGCAGCCAGGACAGCCCCTACGAGCAGTACTTC.